The following is a T cell receptor beta chain sequence with its context. Its matching antigen is unknown. The record originates from a study of cytomegalovirus exposure and HLA in healthy donors. General study points: In a later analysis, the majority of CMV-associated beta chains seemingly showed HLA restriction. Analysis performed later found under 20,000 TCR beta sequences associated with HLA alleles at 0.05 false discovery rate.

PCR involved 60 Vbeta and 13 Jbeta primers. Sequencing used immunoSEQ multiplex PCR; TCRdb keeps in-frame clones, though not all of them. The sample contains 95,000 to 150,000 clones, approximately 84% of which appear only once. The length of the CDR3 is 16 residues. Germline assignment: CDR1 WNHNN and CDR2 SYGVQD (reference sequence). V shed 8 bases and J 4 bases; nucleotides not matched to a gene: 12. The sample consisted of PBMCs. This sequence originates from a man younger than 35 in good health and CMV-seropositive. The V gene is TRBV10-1, the J gene TRBJ1-2; 11 bases agree with TRBD1. Here the CDR3 reads CASGRTGGYWGYGYTF. The CDR3 DNA reads TGCGCCAGCGGTAGGACAGGGGGCTACTGGGGCTATGGCTACACCTTC.